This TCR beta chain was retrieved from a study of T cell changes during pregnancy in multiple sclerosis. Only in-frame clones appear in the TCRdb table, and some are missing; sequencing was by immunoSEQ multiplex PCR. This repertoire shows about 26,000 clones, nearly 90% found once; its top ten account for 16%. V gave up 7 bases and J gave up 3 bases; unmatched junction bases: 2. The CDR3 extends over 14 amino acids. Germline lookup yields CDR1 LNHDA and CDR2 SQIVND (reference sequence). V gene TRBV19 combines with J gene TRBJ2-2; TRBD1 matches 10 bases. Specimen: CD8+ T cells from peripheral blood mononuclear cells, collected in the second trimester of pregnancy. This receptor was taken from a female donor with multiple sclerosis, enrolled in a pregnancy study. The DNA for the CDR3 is TGTGCCAGTAAGGGACAGGGGCACACCGGGGAGCTGTTTTTT. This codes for CASKGQGHTGELFF.